The entry below gives a single TCR beta chain sequence along with its context. These data belong to a study of blood T cell repertoires in COVID-19. Study summary: The United States, Italy and Spain were the sources of the acute and convalescent COVID-19 samples.

Trimming stripped 5 bases from V and 2 bases from J, with 10 bases between. Per germline, CDR1 SGHTA and CDR2 FQGNSA. The CDR3 is made up of 14 amino acids. Measured with immunoSEQ multiplex PCR; TCRdb has only the in-frame clones, and not every one. The sample shows about 150,000 clones, 80% to 90% of them seen only once. This TCR was sampled from a woman in her sixties or seventies with COVID-19, enrolled during active disease. The chain links TRBV7-2 to TRBJ1-5; TRBD1 might be the D (5 bases). Sample: peripheral blood. The CDR3 nucleotides read TGTGCCAGCAGCCGGCGGGGGGGCAATCAGCCCCAGCATTTT. Amino acid sequence: CASSRRGGNQPQHF.